The 21 T cell receptor beta chains listed next were all sequenced from one sample in a study of T cell responses to AZD1222 COVID-19 vaccine. Profiling relied on immunoSEQ multiplex PCR, and the TCRdb table lists in-frame clones only, not all of them. This sample carries about 94,000 clones, about 85% of them seen once, and the ten largest clones take about 4.5%. Material: peripheral blood, obtained 28 days after the second AZD1222 dose. These receptors were collected from an adult who received the AZD1222 COVID-19 vaccine.

CDR3 protein: CASSESLSSGNTIYF. In DNA form, the CDR3 reads TGCGCCAGCAGTGAGTCGTTGAGCTCTGGAAACACCATATATTTT. This sequence joins TRBV10-1 and TRBJ1-3; D unclear. Trimming shortened V by 0 bases and J by 0 bases, and 6 bases separated the two germline ends. Germline assignment: CDR1 WNHNN and CDR2 SYGVQD (reference sequence). The CDR3 loop spans 15 amino acids.

This clone is a singleton in its sample. The genes are TRBV5-1 and TRBJ2-7; tentatively, D is TRBD1 or TRBD2 (5 bases each). This CDR3 comprises 14 residues. CDR1 SGHRS and CDR2 YFSETQ come from the germline V gene. V was trimmed by 4 bases and J by 2 bases, leaving 13 bases between them. The CDR3 region is CASSTGTGPYEQYF. CDR3 sequence (DNA): TGCGCCAGCAGCACCGGGACGGGCCCCTACGAGCAGTACTTC.

The rearrangement links TRBV10-3 to TRBJ1-1; D unclear. Germline V gene data show CDR1 as ENHRY and CDR2 as SYGVKD. This CDR3 is 14 amino acids long. V lost 4 bases and J lost 1, with 10 bases in between. The CDR3 region is CAISGGDGNTEAFF. The CDR3, as DNA: TGTGCCATCAGTGGAGGCGACGGGAACACTGAAGCTTTCTTT.

Comment on this clone: Sequence at one end of the junction differs from germline and may be a read error. The V gene is TRBV7-7, the J gene TRBJ2-3; D possibly corresponds to TRBD1 (5 bases). The CDR3 spans 13 residues. The germline gives CDR1 SSHAT, CDR2 FNYEAQ (reference sequence). The CDR3 coding sequence is TGTGCTAGCAGCCCCTCCCCAGGGCAGGCGCAGTATTTT. Its protein is CASSPSPGQAQYF.

The genes are TRBV5-1 and TRBJ2-2; 8 bases match TRBD2. Germline-derived CDR1 and CDR2 are SGHRS and YFSETQ. The CDR3 is 13 residues long. The junction had 4 bases not matched to a gene; V was cut back by 6 bases and J by 6 bases. CDR3 DNA: TGCGCCAGCAACCCGGGAGGGCCCGGGGAGCTGTTTTTT. Translating it yields CASNPGGPGELFF.

This clone was seen just once. The chain has TRBV18 and TRBJ2-4; 9 nucleotides line up with TRBD2. CDR1 is KGHSH and CDR2 is LQKENI in the germline V gene. This CDR3 is 15 amino acids long. V dropped 2 bases and J dropped 8; count of bases not matched to a gene: 7. CDR3 sequence: CASSPNLAGHDIQYF. CDR3 sequence (DNA): TGTGCCAGCTCACCAAATCTAGCGGGACACGACATTCAGTACTTC. Full variable domain (rest looked up from reference TRBV18 and TRBJ2-4): NAGVMQNPRHLVRRRGQEARLRCSPMKGHSHVYWYRQLPEEGLKFMVYLQKENIIDESGMPKERFSAEFPKEGPSILRIQQVVRGDSAAYFCASSPNLAGHDIQYFGAGTRLSVL.

This clone was picked up a small number of times. V usage is TRBV7-6 and J usage is TRBJ1-5, with a tentative D call TRBD1 (6 bases). V was pared by 0 bases and J by 5 bases, with 11 bases between. The germline V gene has CDR1 SGHVS and CDR2 FNYEAQ. The CDR3 has 15 residues. CDR3 in amino acids: CASSLAGGRDQPQHF. DNA for the CDR3: TGTGCCAGCAGCTTAGCGGGGGGCAGAGATCAGCCCCAGCATTTT.

The chain recombines TRBV11-2 with TRBJ1-2, with 7 positions matching TRBD1. Losses at the gene ends were 4 bases for V and 8 bases for J; bases not matched to a gene: 10. Germline V gene sequence: CDR1 SGHAT, CDR2 FQNNGV. The CDR3 has 14 amino acids. For the CDR3, the DNA is TGTGCCAGCAGCTCCGGGACAGAAAATAGCGGCTACACCTTC. As protein: CASSSGTENSGYTF.

The chain joins TRBV6-4 to TRBJ2-7; D possibly corresponds to TRBD1 (6 bases). V was cut by 0 bases and J by 0 bases, with 12 bases left in between. This CDR3 is built from 16 residues. Germline V gene sequence: CDR1 MRHNA, CDR2 SNTAGT. CDR3 sequence: CASSDSKGQNSYEQYF. CDR3 bases: TGTGCCAGCAGTGACTCGAAGGGACAAAACTCCTACGAGCAGTACTTC.

The chain recombines TRBV5-8 with TRBJ2-7; D gene ambiguous. V lost 0 bases, J lost 8 bases, and 12 bases lay in between. The CDR3 covers 13 residues. Germline CDR1 SGHTS, CDR2 YDEGEE. The CDR3 region is CASSLEGRSQQYF. DNA for the CDR3: TGTGCCAGCAGCTTGGAAGGACGATCGCAGCAGTACTTC.

This sequence joins TRBV20-1 and TRBJ1-2, with D uncertain. CDR1 is DFQATT and CDR2 is SNEGSKA in the germline V gene (reference sequence). This CDR3 spans 10 amino acids. Trimming shortened V by 7 bases and J by 4 bases, and 7 bases separated the two germline ends. This CDR3 reads CSVVGYGYTF. The DNA for the CDR3 is TGCAGTGTGGTGGGCTATGGCTACACCTTC.

The table lists this clone with a count of one. The chain joins TRBV29-1 to TRBJ2-7; either TRBD1 or TRBD2 may fit D (5 bases each). Trimming cost V 3 bases and J 2 bases, with 17 bases left between them. Germline V lookup: CDR1 SQVTM, CDR2 ANQGSEA. The CDR3 is 15 amino acids. The CDR3 DNA reads as TGCAGCGTTGAGGATTTGGGGGAGAATGCCTACGAGCAGTACTTC. This translates into CSVEDLGENAYEQYF.

The table lists this clone with a few counts. This chain joins TRBV27 and TRBJ1-5; D not certain. This CDR3 spans 16 amino acids. V lost 5 bases and J lost 5, with 19 bases in between. Germline V CDR1 and CDR2: MNHEY, SMNVEV (reference sequence). The chain's CDR3 is CASSPAPGGEYQPQHF. CDR3 in DNA: TGTGCCAGCAGTCCTGCCCCGGGAGGTGAATATCAGCCCCAGCATTTT.

The chain employs TRBV5-8 and TRBJ1-6; D is uncertain. Between the trimmed V and J ends, which lost 3 bases and 7 bases, there was a span of 11 bases. The CDR3 is 14 amino acids. Germline V lookup: CDR1 SGHTS, CDR2 YDEGEE. Here the CDR3 reads CASSSPEWNSPLHF. The CDR3, as DNA: TGTGCCAGCAGCTCTCCAGAGTGGAATTCACCCCTCCACTTT.

This chain connects TRBV2 to TRBJ2-5, with a possible D match to TRBD2 (6 bases). Germline V gene sequence: CDR1 SNHLY, CDR2 FYNNEI. The CDR3 covers 13 residues. The ends were cut back, 8 bases at V and 1 base at J, with 11 bases in the middle. This CDR3 reads CASGRERQETQYF. CDR3 bases: TGTGCCAGCGGCCGGGAGCGCCAAGAGACCCAGTACTTC.

This chain connects TRBV19 to TRBJ2-7; 7 bases fit TRBD2. In germline, CDR1 is LNHDA, CDR2 SQIVND (reference sequence). The CDR3 length is 16 residues. Trimming removed 3 bases from V and 3 bases from J; junction bases left unmatched: 11. The CDR3 is CASSIITGGGVYEQYF. The CDR3 coding sequence is TGTGCCAGTAGTATCATTACGGGAGGAGGAGTCTACGAGCAGTACTTC.

The chain combines TRBV5-1 with TRBJ2-3, with D possibly TRBD1 on 5 matching bases. Trimming removed 5 bases at V and 0 bases at J, with 13 bases between. This CDR3 has 15 amino acids. Germline V gene lookup returns CDR1 SGHRS and CDR2 YFSETQ. CDR3 sequence reads: CASSRRGSSTDTQYF. CDR3 DNA: TGCGCCAGCAGTCGAAGGGGTTCTAGCACAGATACGCAGTATTTT.

CDR3 in amino acids: CASSYLGNNSPLHF. DNA of the CDR3: TGTGCCAGCAGTTACTTGGGTAATAATTCACCCCTCCACTTT. V usage is TRBV6-6 and J usage is TRBJ1-6; D is ambiguous. The CDR3 length is 14 residues. Germline CDR1 MNHNY, CDR2 SVGAGI (reference sequence). The germline V and J ends were trimmed by 1 base and 5 bases, with 6 bases remaining between them.

V usage is TRBV7-8 and J usage is TRBJ1-4, with D unresolved. This CDR3 contains 16 residues. V was clipped by 0 bases and J by 0 bases, with 8 bases between them. Germline CDR1 and CDR2: SGHVS and FQNEAQ. The CDR3 here is CASSLALATTNEKLFF. The CDR3 bases are TGTGCCAGCAGCTTAGCGTTGGCTACAACTAATGAAAAACTGTTTTTT.

The chain recombines TRBV14 with TRBJ2-6, with D perhaps matching TRBD2 (6 bases). Per germline, CDR1 SGHDN and CDR2 FVKESK. Trimming shortened V by 4 bases and J by 0 bases, and 7 bases separated the two germline ends. This CDR3 has 15 amino acids. The CDR3 reads CASSPGGSGANVLTF. The CDR3 nucleotides read TGTGCCAGCAGCCCCGGGGGCTCTGGGGCCAACGTCCTGACTTTC.

This chain connects TRBV20-1 to TRBJ2-3, with TRBD2 as a possible D gene (6 bases). CDR1 and CDR2 from the germline V gene are DFQATT and SNEGSKA (reference sequence). V was cut by 5 bases and J by 5 bases, with 8 bases left in between. The CDR3 extends over 11 amino acids. CDR3 sequence reads: CSARLVDTQYF. The CDR3 DNA sequence: TGCAGTGCTCGACTAGTAGATACGCAGTATTTT.